This TCR beta chain was obtained from a study of blood T cell repertoires in COVID-19 (dated by TCRdb to about 2020). Regarding the study in general: Collaborator samples came from the United States, Italy and Spain and covered acute and convalescent phases of COVID-19. The prospective study material was composed of cDNA or gDNA derived from T cells, B-cell-depleted T cells, or PBMCs. Subjects who had been exposed to COVID-19, were actively infected with it, or had recovered from it provided the deeply sampled blood TCRbeta repertoires that made up the dataset. The repertoires were released in a freely available public database meant as a resource for research on the immune response to SARS-CoV-2. Samples came from the ongoing ImmuneRACE study (first 160 participants) plus 1,254 subjects from 6 global collaborators. A de-identified subject ID, COVID-19 status, age in years and sex were almost always included in the sample metadata. Where HLA class I and class II types were available, the types were taken from metadata supplied by the sample provider, not from assay-based typing. What the authors observed across the whole study: The amount of clinical and demographic metadata varied by source and participant and was provided uncurated.

Each collaborating institution followed its own protocols to collect whole blood in K2EDTA tubes. For TCRbeta analysis, collaborators shipped samples in one of three forms: frozen whole blood, isolated PBMCs, or DNA extracted from either of those sample types. TCRbeta CDR3 regions were amplified from genomic DNA by means of the immunoSEQ Assay, a bias-controlled multiplex PCR. In the paper's pipeline: Nucleated cell counts per sample were estimated from amplification of reference gene primers within the assay. To quantify the absolute abundance of each unique TCRbeta CDR3 rearrangement, sequence reads were collapsed and filtered. For each sample, productive Simpson clonality was calculated by taking the square root of Simpson's diversity index across productive rearrangements. In TCRdb, the immuneACCESS table is reduced to in-frame sequences with V and J assigned. These tables do not hold every clone; where another copy was compared, an unresolved V gene accounts for under half, and the others remain unexplained. V and J calls and clone size are as listed in that table; D and trimming were resolved from the DNA. The sample yields some 80,000 clones; roughly nine tenths were counted once. The ten largest account for over 2% of the sample.

A note on this clone: The antigen it binds to is not known. Per-nucleotide qualities are absent, and no much larger clonotype sits a single base away.

The CDR3 runs 12 residues from the cysteine to the phenylalanine. The read is trimmed to its CDR3 DNA, 36 bases read in frame from base 1. CDR1 is given as SGHTA and CDR2 as FQGNSA, both from the germline V gene. V loses 2 bases, J loses 10 bases, and the germline ends lie 6 bases apart. Material: peripheral blood. The TCR originated in a human donor in a cohort sampled during active COVID-19. The chain uses TRBV7-2 and TRBJ1-6; too little of a D gene remains to name it. Read as DNA, the sequence is TGTGCCAGCAGCTTATCCCAATCACCCCTCCACTTT. Translated, it gives CASSLSQSPLHF.